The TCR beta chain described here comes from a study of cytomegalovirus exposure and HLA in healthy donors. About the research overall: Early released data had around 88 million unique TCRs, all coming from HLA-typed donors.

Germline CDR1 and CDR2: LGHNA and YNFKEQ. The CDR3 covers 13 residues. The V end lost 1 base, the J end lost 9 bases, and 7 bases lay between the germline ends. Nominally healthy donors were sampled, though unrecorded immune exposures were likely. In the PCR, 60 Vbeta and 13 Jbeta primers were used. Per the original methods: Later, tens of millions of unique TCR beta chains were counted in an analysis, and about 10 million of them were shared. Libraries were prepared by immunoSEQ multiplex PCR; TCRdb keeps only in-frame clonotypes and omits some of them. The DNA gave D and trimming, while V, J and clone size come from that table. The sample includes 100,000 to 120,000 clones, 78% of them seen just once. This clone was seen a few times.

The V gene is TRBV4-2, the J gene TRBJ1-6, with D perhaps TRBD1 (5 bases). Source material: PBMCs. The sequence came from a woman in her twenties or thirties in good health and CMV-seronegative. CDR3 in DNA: TGTGCCAGCAGCCAAGCGGGGGTTTCACCCCTCCACTTT. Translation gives CASSQAGVSPLHF.